The clone carrying this T cell receptor beta chain was recorded at least ten times. J was trimmed by 5 bases and V by 4 bases; bases with no gene match: 9. Germline V gene sequence: CDR1 SGHRS, CDR2 YFSETQ. The CDR3 loop spans 15 amino acids. When hyperthyroidism was first diagnosed, the blood sample was taken, preceding any ophthalmopathy symptoms. The sample is drawn from a study of T cells in Graves' hyperthyroidism and ophthalmopathy. The investigators amplified TCR beta CDR3 regions from RNA transcripts. In the first-round RT-PCR of the TCR CDR3, the HTBI primer set was used. MiXCR, applied by TCRdb to the multiplex PCR reads, yields one record per CDR3 protein. The sample yields 600,000 to 850,000 distinct CDR3 sequences, 18% seen once.

The source of this sequence is a woman between 45 and 60 years old with Graves' hyperthyroidism that later progressed to Graves' ophthalmopathy. V is TRBV5-1 and J is TRBJ1-1; 9 bases agree with TRBD1. Sequencing input: blood. CDR3 in DNA: TGCGCCAGCAGCGGAGCACAGGGGGCTCGGACTGAAGCTTTCTTT. This translates into CASSGAQGARTEAFF. Full variable domain (missing parts from reference TRBV5-1 and TRBJ1-1): KAGVTQTPRYLIKTRGQQVTLSCSPISGHRSVSWYQQTPGQGLQFLFEYFSETQRNKGNFPGRFSGRQFSNSRSEMNVSTLELGDSALYLCASSGAQGARTEAFFGQGTRLTVV.